Shown below are 27 T cell receptor beta chains from a single sample sequenced in a study of a mutant IDH1 vaccine in newly diagnosed glioma. Measured with immunoSEQ multiplex PCR; TCRdb has only the in-frame clones, and not every one. Of 50,000 to 75,000 clones listed, 75% to 95% were seen once; the top ten hold over 2.5%. The time point is: baseline, week 1 (first vaccination visit). Treatment defined: pre-vaccination baseline after standard-of-care therapy. Material: PBMCs, obtained from a glioma patient treated with radiotherapy, temozolomide or both. The receptors were sampled from a man aged 50 or older with glioma.

The chain combines TRBV2 with TRBJ2-7; 8 positions agree with TRBD1. CDR1 is SNHLY, CDR2 FYNNEI, per germline. J gave up 7 bases and V 6 bases, and 11 bases lay outside the gene matches. This CDR3 comprises 14 residues. Here the CDR3 reads CASRVDRVSGEQYF. The CDR3 DNA reads TGTGCCAGCAGGGTGGACAGGGTGTCGGGAGAGCAGTACTTC.

CDR3 region: CASSLREPGISYNEQFF. The DNA of the CDR3 is TGTGCCAGCAGCTTACGGGAGCCGGGGATCTCCTACAATGAGCAGTTCTTC. The chain joins TRBV7-8 to TRBJ2-1; TRBD2 is a possible D gene (6 bases). Trimming removed 2 bases at V and 0 bases at J, with 14 bases between. CDR1 is SGHVS, CDR2 FQNEAQ, per germline. The CDR3 loop spans 17 amino acids.

This chain uses TRBV28 with TRBJ1-1; D is undetermined. The CDR3 has 15 residues. Germline V lookup: CDR1 MDHEN, CDR2 SYDVKM. The germline V and J ends were trimmed by 2 bases and 2 bases, with 12 bases remaining between them. DNA of the CDR3: TGTGCCAGCAGTTTACGGGCAGGATACAACACTGAAGCTTTCTTT. Its protein product is CASSLRAGYNTEAFF.

This clone was detected a few times. Here the CDR3 DNA reads TGTGCCTGGAGGGGACAGTTCTACGAGCAGTACTTC. Protein sequence: CAWRGQFYEQYF. This chain links TRBV30 with TRBJ2-7, with 7 nucleotides matching TRBD1. Per the germline V gene, CDR1 is GTSNPN and CDR2 is SVGIG (reference sequence). The CDR3 is 12 residues long. Unmatched junction bases numbered 2, after V lost 3 bases and J lost 3 bases.

This chain links TRBV4-1 with TRBJ1-5; a possible D gene is TRBD1 (5 bases). V was clipped by 2 bases and J by 11 bases, with 22 bases between them. Germline CDR1 is MGHRA and CDR2 is YSYEKL. The CDR3 is 16 amino acids. The CDR3 region has the DNA TGCGCCAGCAGCCAACAACCCCGTGGAGGTTCAGGGTCCCAGCATTTT. It translates to CASSQQPRGGSGSQHF.

This clone is a singleton in its sample. The chain combines TRBV20-1 with TRBJ1-2; D not certain. The V end lost 3 bases, the J end lost 8 bases, and 10 bases lay between the germline ends. This CDR3 is 11 amino acids long. Looked up from germline, CDR1 is DFQATT and CDR2 is SNEGSKA (reference sequence). The CDR3, as DNA: TGCAGTGCTAGCCCTCGGGGAGGCTACACCTTC. Translated, it gives CSASPRGGYTF.

V gene TRBV7-4 combines with J gene TRBJ2-5; 9 positions match TRBD2. V was pared by 6 bases and J by 3 bases, with 5 bases of the junction left unmatched. Germline V gene data show CDR1 as SGHVT and CDR2 as SQSDAQ. This CDR3 spans 14 amino acids. The DNA of the CDR3 is TGTGCCAGCAGGCCAGGGACTAGCAAAGAGACCCAGTACTTC. Translation: CASRPGTSKETQYF.

This sequence joins TRBV7-9 and TRBJ2-2; no firm D call. V was shortened by 0 bases and J by 0 bases, with 5 bases between the two germline ends. CDR1 SEHNR and CDR2 FQNEAQ come from the germline V gene (reference sequence). The CDR3 consists of 15 residues. The CDR3 sequence is CASSLASANTGELFF. The CDR3 nucleotides are TGTGCCAGCAGCTTAGCGTCCGCGAACACCGGGGAGCTGTTTTTT. The full variable domain, with the rest looked up from reference TRBV7-9 and TRBJ2-2, is DTGVSQNPRHKITKRGQNVTFRCDPISEHNRLYWYRQTLGQGPEFLTYFQNEAQLEKSRLLSDRFSAERPKGSFSTLEIQRTEQGDSAMYLCASSLASANTGELFFGEGSRLTVL.

The genes are TRBV7-9 and TRBJ1-2; D remains unclear. CDR1 is SEHNR, CDR2 FQNEAQ, per germline (reference sequence). V gave up 5 bases and J gave up 4 bases, with 17 bases separating them. The CDR3 has 15 residues. The CDR3 DNA sequence: TGTGCCAGCAGCCAGCCGTCGGGGTCCCGCTATGGCTACACCTTC. This gives the protein CASSQPSGSRYGYTF.

J is TRBJ1-1 and V is TRBV7-6, with TRBD1 as a possible D gene (6 bases). Germline-derived CDR1 and CDR2 are SGHVS and FNYEAQ. Between the trimmed V and J ends, which lost 7 bases and 1 base, there was a span of 19 bases. The CDR3 runs 16 residues. The CDR3 sequence: CASMGSFNRANTEAFF. CDR3 bases: TGTGCCAGCATGGGGTCTTTCAACAGGGCGAACACTGAAGCTTTCTTT. The full variable domain, rest sourced from reference TRBV7-6 and TRBJ1-1, is GAGVSQSPRYKVTKRGQDVALRCDPISGHVSLYWYRQALGQGPEFLTYFNYEAQQDKSGLPNDRFSAERPEGSISTLTIQRTEQRDSAMYRCASMGSFNRANTEAFFGQGTRLTVV.

The chain combines TRBV10-2 with TRBJ2-3, with a possible D match to TRBD2 (5 bases). Per the germline V gene, CDR1 is WSHSY and CDR2 is SAAADI. CDR3 length: 13 amino acids. V gave up 6 bases and J gave up 1 base, with 8 bases separating them. CDR3 sequence (DNA): TGCGCCAGCAGGGACTTTCGCACAGATACGCAGTATTTT. Its protein product is CASRDFRTDTQYF.

The chain is built from TRBV19 and TRBJ2-7; D gene unclear. The CDR3 spans 15 residues. The germline V gene has CDR1 LNHDA and CDR2 SQIVND (reference sequence). V lost 5 bases and J 5 bases, leaving 19 bases between the germline ends. The DNA of the CDR3 is TGTGCCAGTAGTGTGGCCCGGGCTTCGGGCGACGAGCAGTACTTC. It codes for CASSVARASGDEQYF.

The V call is TRBV27, the J call TRBJ2-2; D remains ambiguous. The CDR3 has 15 amino acids. Germline V gene data show CDR1 as MNHEY and CDR2 as SMNVEV (reference sequence). V was shortened by 3 bases and J by 2 bases, with 10 bases between the two germline ends. This CDR3 reads CASSFLTTNTGELFF. CDR3 DNA sequence: TGTGCCAGCAGTTTTTTGACAACAAACACCGGGGAGCTGTTTTTT.

The genes are TRBV2 and TRBJ2-3; TRBD1 matches at 7 bases. The CDR3 extends over 12 amino acids. The V segment lost 6 bases and the J segment 3 bases; nucleotides outside the gene matches: 0. Germline CDR1 is SNHLY and CDR2 is FYNNEI. For the CDR3, the DNA is TGTGCCAGCAGGGGACAGACAGATACGCAGTATTTT. This translates into CASRGQTDTQYF.

The CDR3 is CASSLGLDTEAFF. CDR3 in DNA: TGTGCCAGCAGCTTGGGCCTCGACACTGAAGCTTTCTTT. The chain links TRBV5-6 to TRBJ1-1; no clear D. Germline CDR1 SGHDT, CDR2 YYEEEE. This CDR3 is 13 amino acids long. Trimming shortened V by 0 bases and J by 3 bases, and 6 bases separated the two germline ends.

V gene TRBV2 combines with J gene TRBJ1-1; weak D call: TRBD1 (5 bases). Germline CDR1 SNHLY, CDR2 FYNNEI. Trimming removed 6 bases from V and 0 bases from J, with 14 bases in between. The CDR3 runs to 15 residues. This CDR3 reads CASRIQTAMNTEAFF. The CDR3 nucleotides read TGTGCCAGCAGAATCCAGACAGCCATGAACACTGAAGCTTTCTTT.

The chain combines TRBV4-1 with TRBJ2-1, with TRBD2 identical over 7 bases. CDR1 is MGHRA and CDR2 is YSYEKL in the germline V gene. V dropped 0 bases and J dropped 5; count of bases not matched to a gene: 10. The CDR3 loop spans 17 amino acids. Written as DNA, the CDR3 is TGCGCCAGCAGCCAAGACCCCAGGGTGGCGGGGGACAATGAGCAGTTCTTC. This encodes CASSQDPRVAGDNEQFF.

The chain recombines TRBV5-4 with TRBJ1-1, with D hard to call. This CDR3 contains 14 residues. Trimming left V 0 bases short and J 5 bases short, with 11 bases between. CDR1 is SGHNT and CDR2 is YYREEE in the germline V gene (reference sequence). This chain's CDR3 is CASSLVGKMTEAFF. CDR3 coding DNA: TGTGCCAGCAGCTTGGTAGGGAAGATGACTGAAGCTTTCTTT.

Worth noting for this clone: Compared with germline, one end of the junction differs, possibly owing to a read error. The rearrangement uses TRBV5-4 and TRBJ1-1, with TRBD1 as a possible D gene (5 bases). The germline V gene has CDR1 SGHNT and CDR2 YYREEE (reference sequence). The CDR3 is made up of 13 amino acids. The CDR3 loop is CASSLRGTAVPTF. CDR3 nucleotide sequence: TGTGCCAGCAGCTTGCGCGGGACGGCAGTCCCCACCTTT.

The V and J genes are TRBV7-2 and TRBJ2-7; TRBD1 matches at 7 bases. The CDR3 extends over 13 amino acids. V dropped 5 bases and J dropped 4; count of bases not matched to a gene: 5. Germline V gene sequence: CDR1 SGHTA, CDR2 FQGNSA. The CDR3 is CASSPRQGYEQYF. The CDR3 coding sequence is TGTGCCAGCAGCCCCAGACAGGGATACGAGCAGTACTTC.

CDR3 nucleotides: TGTGCCAGCAGTCGGGAAGCGGGCCCCTCCTACGAGCAGTACTTC. It codes for CASSREAGPSYEQYF. The chain couples TRBV5-5 to TRBJ2-7; D possibly corresponds to TRBD2 (6 bases). The CDR3 is made up of 15 amino acids. Germline CDR1 SGHKS, CDR2 YYEKEE (reference sequence). The V end lost 5 bases, the J end lost 0 bases, and 15 bases lay between the germline ends.

V is TRBV4-2 and J is TRBJ1-2; 7 positions match TRBD1. Germline CDR1 reads LGHNA; CDR2 reads YNFKEQ. This CDR3 has 18 residues. The trim removed 1 base at V and 4 bases at J, leaving 15 bases unmatched. The CDR3 region is CASSQVPITGVTGYGYTF. The CDR3 region has the DNA TGTGCCAGCAGCCAAGTTCCCATTACAGGGGTTACTGGCTATGGCTACACCTTC.

This chain connects TRBV7-2 to TRBJ2-3, with 9 nucleotides matching TRBD2. J lost 4 bases, V lost 6 bases, and 14 bases had no gene match. The length of the CDR3 is 17 residues. Germline lookup yields CDR1 SGHTA and CDR2 FQGNSA. The CDR3 nucleotides are TGTGCCAGCAGGGGTATAGCGGGGGAACAAGTGGCAGATACGCAGTATTTT. This gives the protein CASRGIAGEQVADTQYF.

The rearrangement links TRBV7-9 to TRBJ2-5, with 8 bases identical to TRBD2. J was trimmed by 6 bases and V by 0 bases; bases with no gene match: 9. The CDR3 runs to 16 residues. Germline V gives CDR1 SEHNR, CDR2 FQNEAQ (reference sequence). CDR3 amino acids: CASSLATSGGGKTQYF. The CDR3 bases are TGTGCCAGCAGCTTAGCAACTAGCGGAGGTGGAAAGACCCAGTACTTC.

Sample share makes this clone medium-sized (0.01 to 0.1%). The rearrangement joins TRBV2 to TRBJ2-1, with 12 bases aligning to TRBD2. The trim removed 3 bases at V and 4 bases at J, leaving 4 bases unmatched. Per germline, CDR1 SNHLY and CDR2 FYNNEI. The CDR3 consists of 16 residues. The CDR3 region has the DNA TGTGCCAGCAGTGATTCTAGCGGGAGGGGTTACAATGAGCAGTTCTTC. Protein: CASSDSSGRGYNEQFF.

V gene TRBV5-1 combines with J gene TRBJ2-5, with 7 bases that match TRBD2. Germline CDR1 and CDR2: SGHRS and YFSETQ. The CDR3 has 14 amino acids. V dropped 0 bases and J dropped 5; count of bases not matched to a gene: 4. Here the CDR3 DNA reads TGCGCCAGCAGCTTGGGGGGGGGAGTGGAGACCCAGTACTTC. Amino acids: CASSLGGGVETQYF.

Written as DNA, the CDR3 is TGTGCCAGCAGCTCTCACCATGAGCAGTTCTTC. This sequence encodes CASSSHHEQFF. V is TRBV7-6 and J is TRBJ2-1; D not resolved. V lost 4 bases to trimming and J lost 8 bases, with 6 bases between them. Germline loops: CDR1 SGHVS, CDR2 FNYEAQ. The CDR3 consists of 11 residues.